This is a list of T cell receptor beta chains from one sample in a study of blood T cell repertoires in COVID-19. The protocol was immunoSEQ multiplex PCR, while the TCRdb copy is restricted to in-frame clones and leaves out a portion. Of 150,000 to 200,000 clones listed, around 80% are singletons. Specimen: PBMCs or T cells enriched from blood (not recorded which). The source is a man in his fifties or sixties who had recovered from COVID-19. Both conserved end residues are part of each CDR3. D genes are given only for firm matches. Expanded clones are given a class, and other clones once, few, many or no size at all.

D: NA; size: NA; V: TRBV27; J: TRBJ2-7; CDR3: CASRRRDTAYEQYF; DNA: TGTGCCAGCAGGCGCCGGGACACTGCCTACGAGCAGTACTTC
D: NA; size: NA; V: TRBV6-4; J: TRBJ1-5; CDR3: CASSPEVNQPQHF; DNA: TGTGCCAGCAGTCCCGAGGTCAATCAGCCCCAGCATTTT
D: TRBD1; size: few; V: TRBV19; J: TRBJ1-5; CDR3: CASSSPGQGQPQHF; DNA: TGTGCCAGTAGCTCGCCGGGACAGGGGCAGCCCCAGCATTTT
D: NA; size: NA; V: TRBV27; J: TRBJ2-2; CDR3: CASSLFRAGTGELFF; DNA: TGTGCCAGCAGTTTATTTAGGGCGGGGACCGGGGAGCTGTTTTTT
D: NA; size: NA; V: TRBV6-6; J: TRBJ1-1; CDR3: CASAGPSDTEAFF; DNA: TGTGCCAGCGCGGGACCGTCTGACACTGAAGCTTTCTTT
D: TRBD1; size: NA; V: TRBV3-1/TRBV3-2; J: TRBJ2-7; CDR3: CASSQEGPGTGEGEQYF; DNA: TGTGCCAGCAGCCAAGAGGGGCCCGGGACAGGGGAAGGCGAGCAGTACTTC
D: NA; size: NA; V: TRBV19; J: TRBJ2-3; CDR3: CASSIPGDTQYF; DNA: TGTGCCAGTAGTATTCCCGGAGATACGCAGTATTTT
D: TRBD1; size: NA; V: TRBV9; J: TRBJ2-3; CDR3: CASSLQGADTQYF; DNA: TGTGCCAGCAGCCTACAGGGGGCAGATACGCAGTATTTT
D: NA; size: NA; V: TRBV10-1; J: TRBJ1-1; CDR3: CASSGRGHIPCAAEAFF; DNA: TGCGCCAGCAGCGGACGGGGACATATACCCTGTGCCGCTGAAGCTTTCTTT
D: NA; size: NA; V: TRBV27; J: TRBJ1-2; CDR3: CASSLRGGAPLGGYTF; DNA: TGTGCCAGCAGTTTAAGGGGGGGGGCCCCTCTTGGAGGCTACACCTTC
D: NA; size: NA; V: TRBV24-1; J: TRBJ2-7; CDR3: CATSHRNSYEQYF; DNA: TGTGCCACCAGTCACAGGAACTCCTACGAGCAGTACTTC
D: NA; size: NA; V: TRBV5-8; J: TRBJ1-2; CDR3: CASSRTSTNYGYTF; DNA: TGTGCCAGCAGCCGGACAAGTACTAACTATGGCTACACCTTC
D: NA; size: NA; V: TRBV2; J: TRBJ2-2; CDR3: CATTPGPGTNTGELFF; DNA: TGTGCCACCACCCCAGGACCGGGAACCAACACCGGGGAGCTGTTTTTT
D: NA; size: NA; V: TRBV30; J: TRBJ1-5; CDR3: CAWSEGVGNQPQHF; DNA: TGTGCCTGGAGCGAAGGGGTGGGCAATCAGCCCCAGCATTTT
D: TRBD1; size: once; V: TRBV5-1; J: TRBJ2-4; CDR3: CASSQQGNQNIQYF; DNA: TGCGCCAGCAGCCAACAGGGGAACCAAAACATTCAGTACTTC
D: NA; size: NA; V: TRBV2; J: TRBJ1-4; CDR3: CASVGSGLFF; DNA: TGTGCCAGCGTGGGCAGCGGCCTGTTTTTT
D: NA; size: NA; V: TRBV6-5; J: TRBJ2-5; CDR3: CASKEVSQETQYF; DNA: TGTGCCAGTAAAGAGGTCAGCCAAGAGACCCAGTACTTC
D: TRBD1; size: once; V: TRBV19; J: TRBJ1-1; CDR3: CASRQGQEAEAFF; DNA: TGTGCCAGTAGGCAGGGACAGGAGGCTGAAGCTTTCTTT
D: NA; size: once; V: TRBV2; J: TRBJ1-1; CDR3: CASSLVGGGSEAFF; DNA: TGTGCCAGCAGCCTAGTCGGGGGGGGTTCTGAAGCTTTCTTT
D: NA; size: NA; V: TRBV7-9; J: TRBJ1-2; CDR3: CASSLVVPGGYTF; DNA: TGTGCCAGCAGCTTAGTAGTCCCGGGTGGCTACACCTTC
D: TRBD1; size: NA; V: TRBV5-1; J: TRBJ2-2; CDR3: CASSPGQGNTGELFF; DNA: TGCGCCAGCAGCCCGGGACAGGGGAACACCGGGGAGCTGTTTTTT
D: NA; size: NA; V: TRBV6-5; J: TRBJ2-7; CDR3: CASSPGAGEQYF; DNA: TGTGCCAGCAGCCCGGGCGCGGGCGAGCAGTACTTC